This TCR beta chain came from a study of T-cell memory formation after mild COVID-19. Notes on the study in general: Day 15 to 85 contracting clones showed balanced CD4/CD8; later expanders leaned CD4+. Clonal second-wave expansions that peaked on day 37 had unconfirmed SARS-CoV-2 specificity. CD4+ contracting clones were mainly CM and EM; CD8+ ones, EMRA. Cross-reactive memory seemingly joined, as some responding clones were found in pre-infection memory.

The V gene's germline CDR1 is SGHRS and CDR2 YFSETQ. Trimming cost V 7 bases and J 0 bases, with 12 bases left between them. The CDR3 has 14 amino acids. TCRdb passed the 5' RACE reads through MiXCR, listing each CDR3 protein once. The sample consists of about 190,000 distinct CDR3 sequences, about 22% of them appearing once. To note about this clonotype: Its antigen is not identified.

What was sequenced was PBMCs or a T cell subset sorted from them (not recorded which). This TCR was sampled from an adult woman who had mild COVID-19 (a few samples of this study predate the infection). Cell type and time point are not known. V is TRBV5-1 and J is TRBJ2-3; D not resolved. CDR3 nucleotides: TGCGCCAGCTGCGACGCAGTAAGCACAGATACGCAGTATTTT. Amino acid sequence: CASCDAVSTDTQYF.